Below, 22 T cell receptor beta chains from the same sample are listed, as sequenced in a study of blood T cell repertoires in COVID-19 (dated by TCRdb to the early 2020s). The method was the immunoSEQ multiplex PCR assay. In its TCRdb copy, this immuneACCESS table keeps in-frame sequences only and misses some clones. Where compared with another copy, unresolved V genes explain less than half of these, and the others have no known cause. This sample is represented by fewer than 250,000 clones; about 88% of them were singletons. Roughly 24% of the sample comes from the top ten. The material sequenced was PBMCs or T cells enriched from blood (not recorded which). The receptors shown here come from a woman between 35 and 50 years old in a cohort exposed to, infected with or recovered from COVID-19 (not recorded which).

V is TRBV7-2 and J is TRBJ2-5; 10 nucleotides match TRBD2. The CDR3 has 17 amino acids. Germline CDR1 SGHTA, CDR2 FQGNSA. V shed 5 bases, J shed 0 bases, and the junction held 9 bases outside the gene matches. In nucleotides, the CDR3 is TGTGCCAGCAGCCGCCCGAGCGGGGGGGAGTACCAAGAGACCCAGTACTTC. Its protein product is CASSRPSGGEYQETQYF. Full variable domain (outside the CDR3, taken from reference TRBV7-2 and TRBJ2-5): GAGVSQSPSNKVTEKGKDVELRCDPISGHTALYWYRQSLGQGLEFLIYFQGNSAPDKSGLPSDRFSAERTGGSVSTLTIQRTQQEDSAVYLCASSRPSGGEYQETQYFGPGTRLLVL.

The genes are TRBV5-8 and TRBJ2-7, with 9 nucleotides matching TRBD2. Per germline, CDR1 SGHTS and CDR2 YDEGEE. This CDR3 contains 16 residues. The ends lost 0 bases at V and 5 bases at J; junction bases unmatched: 9. The CDR3: CASSLGTRGLAHEQYF. DNA of the CDR3: TGTGCCAGCAGCTTGGGGACACGGGGACTAGCCCACGAGCAGTACTTC. Supplemented by reference TRBV5-8 and TRBJ2-7, the full variable domain reads EAGVTQSPTHLIKTRGQQATLRCSPISGHTSVYWYQQALGLGLQFLLWYDEGEERNRGNFPPRFSGRQFPNYSSELNVNALELEDSALYLCASSLGTRGLAHEQYFGPGTRLTVT.

This chain connects TRBV6-5 to TRBJ1-5, with 8 bases aligning to TRBD1. The germline gives CDR1 MNHEY, CDR2 SVGAGI. V lost 6 bases, J lost 4 bases, and 8 bases stayed unmatched. The CDR3 is 15 amino acids. Written as DNA, the CDR3 is TGTGCCAGCAGATCCACCGGGACAGGAAATCAGCCCCAGCATTTT. It yields the protein CASRSTGTGNQPQHF.

V is TRBV28 and J is TRBJ2-3, with TRBD1 matching 9 bases. Germline CDR1 MDHEN, CDR2 SYDVKM. The CDR3 has 16 amino acids. Germline trimming cut 6 bases from V and 3 bases from J; bases unmatched to any gene: 10. CDR3 sequence: CASRQAWDRDTDTQYF. In DNA, the CDR3 is TGTGCCAGCAGACAGGCCTGGGACAGGGATACAGATACGCAGTATTTT. Based on the CDR3 plus reference TRBV28 and TRBJ2-3, the full variable domain is DVKVTQSSRYLVKRTGEKVFLECVQDMDHENMFWYRQDPGLGLRLIYFSYDVKMKEKGDIPEGYSVSREKKERFSLILESASTNQTSMYLCASRQAWDRDTDTQYFGPGTRLTVL.

This clone appeared a few times. The J gene is TRBJ1-5, the V gene TRBV19; D uncertain. The CDR3 spans 17 residues. Germline V gives CDR1 LNHDA, CDR2 SQIVND (reference sequence). V dropped 3 bases and J dropped 0 bases, with 15 bases sitting between them. In DNA form, the CDR3 reads TGTGCCAGTAGTATTCCCCCGGAGACTTATAGCAATCAGCCCCAGCATTTT. Its translation is CASSIPPETYSNQPQHF.

This sequence joins TRBV10-2 and TRBJ2-7, with 7 nucleotides matching TRBD1. The CDR3 contains 12 residues. The V gene's germline CDR1 is WSHSY and CDR2 SAAADI. The trim removed 5 bases at V and 5 bases at J, leaving 3 bases unmatched. CDR3: CASSHRGDEQYF. CDR3 in DNA: TGCGCCAGCAGTCACAGGGGAGACGAGCAGTACTTC.

The chain uses TRBV21-1 and TRBJ1-5; TRBD1 is the table's D call, not checked against the DNA. TRBV21-1 is reported as a pseudogene. This CDR3 has 16 amino acids. The CDR3 region has the DNA TGTGCCAGCAGCAAGGGACAGGGGGGGAGCAATCAGCCCCAGCATTTT. Translated: CASSKGQGGSNQPQHF.

The chain carries TRBV3-1 (or the pseudogene TRBV3-2) and TRBJ2-3; D might be TRBD2 (6 bases). Germline-derived CDR1 and CDR2 are LGHDT and YNNKEL (reference sequence). The CDR3 is made up of 16 amino acids. Trimming removed 0 bases from V and 2 bases from J, with 12 bases in between. CDR3 sequence reads: CASSQDIAGHTDTQYF. CDR3 bases: TGTGCCAGCAGCCAAGATATTGCGGGGCACACAGATACGCAGTATTTT.

This clone was seen once. J is TRBJ1-2 and V is TRBV4-1, with TRBD1 matching over 10 bases. CDR3 length: 16 residues. Losses at the gene ends were 0 bases for V and 8 bases for J; bases not matched to a gene: 9. Germline loops: CDR1 MGHRA, CDR2 YSYEKL. The CDR3 DNA is TGCGCCAGCAGCCAAGATCAGGGACAGGGGCGTCGGGGCTACACCTTC. Amino acids: CASSQDQGQGRRGYTF.

V gene TRBV27 combines with J gene TRBJ2-7; tentatively, D is TRBD2 (6 bases). This CDR3 contains 16 residues. V was cut by 5 bases and J by 4 bases, with 21 bases left in between. Germline V gene lookup returns CDR1 MNHEY and CDR2 SMNVEV (reference sequence). CDR3 coding DNA: TGTGCCAGCAGTCCAACCAGGGTAGCGGCGGGGTACGAGCAGTACTTC. Its protein product is CASSPTRVAAGYEQYF.

The chain carries TRBV27 and TRBJ2-2; D uncertain. CDR3 length: 15 amino acids. The germline V and J ends were trimmed by 1 base and 4 bases, with 10 bases remaining between them. From germline, CDR1 is MNHEY and CDR2 SMNVEV (reference sequence). The DNA of the CDR3 is TGTGCCAGCAGTTTATTTGCCTCGGGCACCGGGGAGCTGTTTTTT. Its translation is CASSLFASGTGELFF.

This clone was seen repeatedly, ten times or more. This chain uses TRBV7-8 with TRBJ2-7, with D maybe TRBD2 (6 bases). Germline V gene lookup returns CDR1 SGHVS and CDR2 FQNEAQ. Trimming removed 4 bases at V and 3 bases at J, with 16 bases between. The CDR3 runs 15 residues. CDR3 bases: TGTGCCAGCAGCTCGGAGTACGGGAGTAACTACGAGCAGTACTTC. It encodes CASSSEYGSNYEQYF.

As to this clone: Other DNA sequences in this specimen translate into the identical CDR3. The J gene is TRBJ1-1, the V gene TRBV5-1; tentative D call: TRBD1 (6 bases). V was clipped by 2 bases and J by 1 base, with 9 bases between them. Germline V gene lookup returns CDR1 SGHRS and CDR2 YFSETQ. The CDR3 extends over 14 amino acids. The CDR3 spells CASSLQGGNTEAFF. In DNA form, the CDR3 reads TGCGCCAGCAGCTTACAGGGTGGGAACACTGAAGCTTTCTTT.

V and J are TRBV19 and TRBJ1-2; D gene ambiguous. Germline CDR1 is LNHDA and CDR2 is SQIVND (reference sequence). The CDR3 is made up of 17 amino acids. The V end was cut by 6 bases, the J end by 3 bases, with 23 bases between. In DNA form, the CDR3 reads TGTGCCAGTAGGGGTAGTTATGGGGAGCTGCTAGACTATGGCTACACCTTC. Amino acids: CASRGSYGELLDYGYTF.

This clone was seen a handful of times. V usage is TRBV5-1 and J usage is TRBJ2-6; D call uncertain. CDR1 is SGHRS, CDR2 YFSETQ, per germline. The CDR3 runs 16 residues. The V gene lost 0 bases and the J gene lost 0 bases, with 7 bases spanning the gap. The DNA of the CDR3 is TGCGCCAGCAGCTTGGAGTACAGCTCTGGGGCCAACGTCCTGACTTTC. Residues: CASSLEYSSGANVLTF.

The chain recombines TRBV5-1 with TRBJ1-6, with 7 bases matching TRBD1. CDR1 is SGHRS, CDR2 YFSETQ, per germline. V trimming: 0 bases; J trimming: 5 bases; junction bases outside the gene matches: 2. This CDR3 has 15 residues. Written as DNA, the CDR3 is TGCGCCAGCAGCTTGGACAGGGGCCATAATTCACCCCTCCACTTT. It codes for CASSLDRGHNSPLHF.

The chain uses TRBV5-8 and TRBJ1-4; maybe TRBD1 (5 bases). The CDR3 loop spans 12 amino acids. Trimming cost V 3 bases and J 8 bases, with 8 bases left between them. CDR1 is SGHTS and CDR2 is YDEGEE in the germline V gene. The CDR3: CASSSGGEKLFF. The CDR3, as DNA: TGTGCCAGCAGCTCCGGGGGAGAAAAACTGTTTTTT. Full variable domain (remainder filled in from reference TRBV5-8 and TRBJ1-4): EAGVTQSPTHLIKTRGQQATLRCSPISGHTSVYWYQQALGLGLQFLLWYDEGEERNRGNFPPRFSGRQFPNYSSELNVNALELEDSALYLCASSSGGEKLFFGSGTQLSVL.

This clone was seen many times. Other DNA sequences in the same sample also yield this CDR3. CDR3 nucleotides: TGTGCCAGCAGCTTAGAGTTTGGCAGTAACTATGGCTACACCTTC. As protein: CASSLEFGSNYGYTF. V gene TRBV11-2 combines with J gene TRBJ1-2, with unresolved D. V was clipped by 0 bases and J by 1 base, with 9 bases between them. The CDR3 runs to 15 residues. Germline V gene sequence: CDR1 SGHAT, CDR2 FQNNGV. Variable domain in full (rest from reference TRBV11-2 and TRBJ1-2): EAGVAQSPRYKIIEKRQSVAFWCNPISGHATLYWYQQILGQGPKLLIQFQNNGVVDDSQLPKDRFSAERLKGVDSTLKIQPAKLEDSAVYLCASSLEFGSNYGYTFGSGTRLTVV.

The V call is TRBV11-3, the J call TRBJ2-7, with a possible D match to TRBD2 (5 bases). CDR3 length equals 16 residues. Germline V gives CDR1 SGHNT, CDR2 YENEEA. Trimming stripped 3 bases from V and 0 bases from J, with 15 bases between. The CDR3 spells CASSLPRGRSSYEQYF. The CDR3 bases are TGTGCCAGCAGCTTGCCCCGCGGGCGGAGCTCCTACGAGCAGTACTTC.

The rearrangement joins TRBV18 to TRBJ2-1; TRBD2 aligns across 13 bases. The CDR3 consists of 17 residues. The germline gives CDR1 KGHSH, CDR2 LQKENI. Losses at the gene ends were 0 bases for V and 8 bases for J; bases not matched to a gene: 7. The CDR3 coding sequence is TGTGCCAGCTCACCACCCCCGACTAGCGGGAGGAGGGATGAGCAGTTCTTC. Amino acids: CASSPPPTSGRRDEQFF. The whole variable domain, remainder taken from reference TRBV18 and TRBJ2-1, is NAGVMQNPRHLVRRRGQEARLRCSPMKGHSHVYWYRQLPEEGLKFMVYLQKENIIDESGMPKERFSAEFPKEGPSILRIQQVVRGDSAAYFCASSPPPTSGRRDEQFFGPGTRLTVL.

The chain has TRBV6-5 and TRBJ1-2; no clear D. From germline, CDR1 is MNHEY and CDR2 SVGAGI. The V gene lost 7 bases and the J gene lost 0 bases, with 9 bases spanning the gap. This CDR3 contains 13 residues. In nucleotides, the CDR3 is TGTGCCAGCACTAGGAGCTCTAACTATGGCTACACCTTC. The encoded protein is CASTRSSNYGYTF.

This clone was seen a few times. V is TRBV6-5 and J is TRBJ2-3, with TRBD2 identical over 7 bases. V shed 8 bases and J 3 bases; nucleotides not matched to a gene: 8. The CDR3 has 14 amino acids. Germline V gene sequence: CDR1 MNHEY, CDR2 SVGAGI. CDR3 amino acids: CASGRLAGTDTQYF. The CDR3 DNA is TGTGCCAGCGGAAGACTAGCCGGGACAGATACGCAGTATTTT.